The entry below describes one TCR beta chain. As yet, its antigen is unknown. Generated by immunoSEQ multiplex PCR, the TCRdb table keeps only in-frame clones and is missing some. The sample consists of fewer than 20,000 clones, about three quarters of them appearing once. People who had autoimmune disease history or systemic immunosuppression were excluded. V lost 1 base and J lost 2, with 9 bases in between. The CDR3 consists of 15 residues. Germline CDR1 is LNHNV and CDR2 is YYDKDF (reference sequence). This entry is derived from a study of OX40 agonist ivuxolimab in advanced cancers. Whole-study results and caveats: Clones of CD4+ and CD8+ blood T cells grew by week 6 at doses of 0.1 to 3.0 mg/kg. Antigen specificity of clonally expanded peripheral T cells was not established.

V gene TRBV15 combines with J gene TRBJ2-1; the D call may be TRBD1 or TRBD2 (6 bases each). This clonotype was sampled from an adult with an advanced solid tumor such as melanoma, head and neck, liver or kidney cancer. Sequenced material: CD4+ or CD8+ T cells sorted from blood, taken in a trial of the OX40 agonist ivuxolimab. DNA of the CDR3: TGTGCCACCAGCAGAGTACGGGGGCCCTACAATGAGCAGTTCTTC. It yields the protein CATSRVRGPYNEQFF.